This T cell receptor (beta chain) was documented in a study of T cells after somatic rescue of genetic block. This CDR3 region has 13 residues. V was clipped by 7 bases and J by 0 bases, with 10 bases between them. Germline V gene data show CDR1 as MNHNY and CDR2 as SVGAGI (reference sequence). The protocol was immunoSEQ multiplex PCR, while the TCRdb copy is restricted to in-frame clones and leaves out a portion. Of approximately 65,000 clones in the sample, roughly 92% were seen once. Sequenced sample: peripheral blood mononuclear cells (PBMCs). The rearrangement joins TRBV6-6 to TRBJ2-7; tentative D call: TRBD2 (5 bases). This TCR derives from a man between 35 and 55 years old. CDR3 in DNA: TGTGCCAGCACCCGAGGGAACTCCTACGAGCAGTACTTC. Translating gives CASTRGNSYEQYF.